The sample holds one count of the clone carrying this TCR beta chain. The antigen remains unidentified. The data are from a study of OX40 agonist ivuxolimab in advanced cancers. Repertoires were generated with immunoSEQ multiplex PCR, while TCRdb's copy carries only in-frame clones and drops some. This sample has approximately 89,000 clones, with around 90% found just once. Per germline, CDR1 MNHEY and CDR2 SVGAGI. This CDR3 comprises 14 residues. The V segment lost 6 bases and the J segment 0 bases; nucleotides outside the gene matches: 4. Notes on the study in general: It was not determined which antigens were specifically recognized by the peripheral T cells that had undergone clonal expansion. Clonal expansion from baseline to week 6 occurred in both CD4+ and CD8+ T cells.

The TCR was taken from an adult with an advanced solid tumor such as melanoma, head and neck, liver or kidney cancer. The sample consisted of CD4+ or CD8+ T cells sorted from blood, taken in a trial of the OX40 agonist ivuxolimab. This sequence joins TRBV6-5 and TRBJ2-7, with 8 bases identical to TRBD1. CDR3 nucleotides: TGTGCCAGCAGGAGGACAGGGTCCTCCTACGAGCAGTACTTC. This codes for CASRRTGSSYEQYF.